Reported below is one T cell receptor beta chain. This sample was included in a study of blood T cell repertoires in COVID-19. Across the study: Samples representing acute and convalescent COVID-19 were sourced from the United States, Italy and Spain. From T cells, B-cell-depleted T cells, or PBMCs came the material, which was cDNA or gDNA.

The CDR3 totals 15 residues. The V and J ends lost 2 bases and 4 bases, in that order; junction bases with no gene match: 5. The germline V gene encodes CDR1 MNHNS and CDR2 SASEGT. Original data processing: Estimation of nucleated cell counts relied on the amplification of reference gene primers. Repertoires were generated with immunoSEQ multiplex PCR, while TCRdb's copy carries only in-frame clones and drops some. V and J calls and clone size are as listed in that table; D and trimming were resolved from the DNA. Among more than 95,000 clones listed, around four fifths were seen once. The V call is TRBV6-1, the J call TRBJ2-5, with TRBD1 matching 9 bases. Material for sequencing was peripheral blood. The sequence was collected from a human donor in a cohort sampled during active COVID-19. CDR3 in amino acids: CASSEPGQGGETQYF. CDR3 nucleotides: TGTGCCAGCAGTGAACCGGGACAGGGTGGAGAGACCCAGTACTTC.